The source of this T cell receptor beta chain is a study of chemoradiotherapy in HPV16-positive cancers. With 5 bases clipped from V and 4 bases from J, the junction kept 8 bases outside the gene matches. The CDR3 is 14 amino acids. CDR1 and CDR2 (germline): SGDLS, YYNGEE. Libraries were prepared by immunoSEQ multiplex PCR; TCRdb keeps only in-frame clonotypes and omits some of them. The table includes about 5,800 clones, around 88% detected once. The source was blood, collected from a patient who underwent chemoradiotherapy. This sequence originates from a human donor with HPV-associated anogenital cancer. The chain joins TRBV9 to TRBJ2-5; 7 positions agree with TRBD1. The CDR3 nucleotides are TGTGCCAGCAGTTCAGGGGGATCCGTAGAGACCCAGTACTTC. Amino acids: CASSSGGSVETQYF.